The 20 T cell receptor beta chains below were found in one sample sequenced in a study of OX40 agonist ivuxolimab in advanced cancers. TCRdb's table, derived via immunoSEQ multiplex PCR, lists solely in-frame clones and lacks some. The repertoire holds about 100,000 clones, with around 93% as singletons. This material consisted of CD4+ or CD8+ T cells sorted from blood, taken in a trial of the OX40 agonist ivuxolimab. Every receptor here comes from an adult with an advanced solid tumor such as melanoma, head and neck, liver or kidney cancer.

This chain uses TRBV7-9 with TRBJ1-4; tentatively, D is TRBD1 (6 bases). The V gene's germline CDR1 is SEHNR and CDR2 FQNEAQ (reference sequence). Trimming removed 5 bases at V and 3 bases at J, with 13 bases between. The CDR3 contains 15 residues. CDR3 sequence reads: CASSPPTGSNEKLFF. In DNA, the CDR3 is TGTGCCAGCAGCCCCCCGACAGGTTCTAATGAAAAACTGTTTTTT.

V is TRBV28 and J is TRBJ1-2; tentatively, D is TRBD1 (5 bases). The germline V and J ends were trimmed by 3 bases and 4 bases, with 12 bases remaining between them. The CDR3 spans 14 residues. CDR1 is MDHEN, CDR2 SYDVKM, per germline. Written as DNA, the CDR3 is TGTGCCAGCAGTTTCTCAGGGAGTCCCTATGGCTACACCTTC. As protein: CASSFSGSPYGYTF.

The chain uses TRBV7-2 and TRBJ2-6; TRBD1 matches 10 bases. The V and J ends lost 5 bases and 2 bases, in that order; junction bases with no gene match: 6. The germline gives CDR1 SGHTA, CDR2 FQGNSA. There are 17 residues in the CDR3. CDR3 coding DNA: TGTGCCAGCAGCCCTAGACAGGGGGCTACTGGGGCCAACGTCCTGACTTTC. Amino acids: CASSPRQGATGANVLTF.

On this clone: The junction and the germline gene differ at one end; a read error may be behind it. The chain joins TRBV11-2 to TRBJ2-1; a weak D match, TRBD1 (5 bases). CDR3 length equals 14 residues. Germline V gives CDR1 SGHAT, CDR2 FQNNGV. CDR3 amino acids: CASSLGVSSNEQFF. Written as DNA, the CDR3 is TGTGCCAGCAGTTTAGGGGTCAGCAGCAATGAGCAGTTCTTC.

The chain carries TRBV2 and TRBJ1-1; 7 positions match TRBD1. Losses at the gene ends were 7 bases for V and 5 bases for J; bases not matched to a gene: 4. CDR3 length equals 12 residues. Germline CDR1 and CDR2: SNHLY and FYNNEI. DNA of the CDR3: TGTGCCAGCAAACAGGGGTTTACTGAAGCTTTCTTT. Its translation is CASKQGFTEAFF. Variable domain in full (rest from reference TRBV2 and TRBJ1-1): EPEVTQTPSHQVTQMGQEVILRCVPISNHLYFYWYRQILGQKVEFLVSFYNNEISEKSEIFDDQFSVERPDGSNFTLKIRSTKLEDSAMYFCASKQGFTEAFFGQGTRLTVV.

The chain links TRBV5-4 to TRBJ1-1; D gene uncertain. Between the trimmed V and J ends, which lost 4 bases and 0 bases, there was a span of 19 bases. This CDR3 region has 17 residues. CDR1 is SGHNT, CDR2 YYREEE, per germline (reference sequence). CDR3 protein: CASSLPGAVKMNTEAFF. The CDR3, as DNA: TGTGCCAGCAGCCTACCGGGTGCCGTAAAAATGAACACTGAAGCTTTCTTT. Using reference TRBV5-4 and TRBJ1-1 for the parts outside the CDR3, the full variable domain is ETGVTQSPTHLIKTRGQQVTLRCSSQSGHNTVSWYQQALGQGPQFIFQYYREEENGRGNFPPRFSGLQFPNYSSELNVNALELDDSALYLCASSLPGAVKMNTEAFFGQGTRLTVV.

V and J are TRBV6-5 and TRBJ2-1, with TRBD1 matching 9 bases. The V and J ends lost 2 bases and 5 bases, in that order; junction bases with no gene match: 4. The CDR3 sequence is 15 residues long. The V gene's germline CDR1 is MNHEY and CDR2 SVGAGI. CDR3 sequence (DNA): TGTGCCAGCAGTTACACAGGGGGCGCGGACAATGAGCAGTTCTTC. Protein product: CASSYTGGADNEQFF.

The rearrangement links TRBV11-2 to TRBJ2-7; D not certain. The V and J ends lost 1 base and 6 bases respectively, with 4 bases between them. The CDR3 spans 11 residues. Germline values: CDR1 SGHAT, CDR2 FQNNGV. CDR3 coding DNA: TGTGCCAGCAGCTTAGGTTTCGAGCAGTACTTC. As protein: CASSLGFEQYF.

This CDR3 reads CASTDRPTNYGYTF. As DNA, the CDR3 is TGTGCCAGCACGGACAGGCCCACTAACTATGGCTACACCTTC. The V and J genes are TRBV2 and TRBJ1-2; the match to TRBD1 covers 7 bases. The germline CDR1 and CDR2 sequences are SNHLY and FYNNEI. The CDR3 has 14 amino acids. V shed 7 bases and J 0 bases; nucleotides not matched to a gene: 5.

This chain connects TRBV28 to TRBJ1-3; D uncertain. Deletions cut 5 bases from V and 3 bases from J, with 11 bases between. This CDR3 has 14 residues. Germline V CDR1 and CDR2: MDHEN, SYDVKM. DNA for the CDR3: TGTGCCAGCAGTATTCATACATTTGGAAACACCATATATTTT. It translates to CASSIHTFGNTIYF.

V and J are TRBV5-1 and TRBJ1-5, with 7 bases fitting TRBD1. J was trimmed by 2 bases and V by 5 bases; bases with no gene match: 7. The germline CDR1 and CDR2 sequences are SGHRS and YFSETQ. The length of the CDR3 is 15 residues. The CDR3 here is CASSPTGAGNQPQHF. The CDR3 bases are TGCGCCAGCAGTCCAACAGGGGCCGGCAATCAGCCCCAGCATTTT.

The rearrangement links TRBV7-2 to TRBJ2-2, with a weak D call TRBD2 (5 bases). Trimming took off 5 bases at V and 2 bases at J, with 15 bases between the two ends. Germline CDR1 SGHTA, CDR2 FQGNSA. CDR3 length: 16 residues. Here the CDR3 DNA reads TGTGCCAGCAGCCTCAGAGGAGGAACCAACACCGGGGAGCTGTTTTTT. Translation: CASSLRGGTNTGELFF.

This sequence joins TRBV12-5 and TRBJ1-5; D is unclear. In germline, CDR1 is LGHNT, CDR2 FRNRAP. This CDR3 is built from 15 residues. Trimming removed 0 bases at V and 5 bases at J, with 11 bases between. CDR3 bases: TGTGCTAGTGGTTTGGTAGGGTACCTGGATCAGCCCCAGCATTTT. Translating it yields CASGLVGYLDQPQHF.

The rearrangement links TRBV27 to TRBJ2-7; no definite D call. This CDR3 contains 15 residues. Trimming removed 0 bases from V and 8 bases from J, with 17 bases in between. CDR1 MNHEY and CDR2 SMNVEV come from the germline V gene (reference sequence). The CDR3 DNA follows: TGTGCCAGCAGTTTATCCCCCGAGGTTCGGTATCAGCAGTACTTC. Amino acids: CASSLSPEVRYQQYF.

The chain joins TRBV9 to TRBJ1-4, with a possible D match to TRBD1 (5 bases). The CDR3 has 16 amino acids. V dropped 4 bases and J dropped 4 bases, with 17 bases sitting between them. Germline lookup yields CDR1 SGDLS and CDR2 YYNGEE. CDR3 DNA sequence: TGTGCCAGCAGCTACCCCCGTCGGGGCGGTAATGAAAAACTGTTTTTT. Translation: CASSYPRRGGNEKLFF. The variable domain in full, completed from reference TRBV9 and TRBJ1-4, reads DSGVTQTPKHLITATGQRVTLRCSPRSGDLSVYWYQQSLDQGLQFLIQYYNGEERAKGNILERFSAQQFPDLHSELNLSSLELGDSALYFCASSYPRRGGNEKLFFGSGTQLSVL.

The chain is built from TRBV9 and TRBJ2-4; D possibly matches TRBD1 or TRBD2 (5 bases each). The ends were cut back, 3 bases at V and 7 bases at J, with 17 bases in the middle. Looked up from germline, CDR1 is SGDLS and CDR2 is YYNGEE. The CDR3 consists of 15 residues. Here the CDR3 DNA reads TGTGCCAGCAGCGCGGGACCAGCCCCGGGGAACATTCAGTACTTC. This translates into CASSAGPAPGNIQYF.

The rearrangement joins TRBV7-2 to TRBJ1-1; the match to TRBD1 covers 11 bases. Trimming at V came to 1 base and at J to 3 bases, leaving 1 base not matched to a gene. Germline CDR1 reads SGHTA; CDR2 reads FQGNSA. This CDR3 contains 15 residues. CDR3 DNA: TGTGCCAGCAGCTTAGGGACAGGGGGCTACACTGAAGCTTTCTTT. It codes for CASSLGTGGYTEAFF. The full variable domain, completed using reference TRBV7-2 and TRBJ1-1, is GAGVSQSPSNKVTEKGKDVELRCDPISGHTALYWYRQSLGQGLEFLIYFQGNSAPDKSGLPSDRFSAERTGGSVSTLTIQRTQQEDSAVYLCASSLGTGGYTEAFFGQGTRLTVV.

J is TRBJ2-7 and V is TRBV19; no firm D call. V was trimmed by 1 base and J by 2 bases, leaving 9 bases between them. The germline CDR1 and CDR2 sequences are LNHDA and SQIVND (reference sequence). The CDR3 contains 14 residues. The CDR3 DNA is TGTGCCAGTAGTATAGGGGGAAGCGCCTACGAGCAGTACTTC. Protein: CASSIGGSAYEQYF.

J is TRBJ1-1 and V is TRBV28, with TRBD1 as a possible D gene (5 bases). The CDR3 loop spans 13 amino acids. The germline V gene has CDR1 MDHEN and CDR2 SYDVKM. Trimming removed 4 bases from V and 6 bases from J, with 12 bases in between. In DNA, the CDR3 is TGTGCCAGCAGTTCCCCAGGGACCCCTGAAGCTTTCTTT. Protein product: CASSSPGTPEAFF.

The rearrangement links TRBV7-2 to TRBJ1-3; D possibly corresponds to TRBD1 (5 bases). The CDR3 has 14 residues. CDR1 is SGHTA, CDR2 FQGNSA, per germline. Trimming removed 5 bases from V and 6 bases from J, with 14 bases in between. DNA for the CDR3: TGTGCCAGCAGCCCTCGGAGGGGCGAAAACACCATATATTTT. This translates into CASSPRRGENTIYF.